One sample yielded the 31 T cell receptor beta chains listed below, sequenced in a study of memory CD4+ T cells and cytomegalovirus serostatus. Single viable CD3+CD4+CD8-CD45RO+ cells were sorted as the memory CD4+ T cells. TCRdb's copy holds only in-frame clones and misses some; the assay was immunoSEQ multiplex PCR. Among about 67,000 clones listed, 76% were seen once. What was sequenced was memory CD4+ T cells from blood. These receptors originate from an adult in good health and CMV-seropositive.

Written as DNA, the CDR3 is TGTGCCAGCAGTCGGGCAGACAGGGGGCTGGAAGATACGCAGTATTTT. As protein: CASSRADRGLEDTQYF. The genes are TRBV6-6 and TRBJ2-3; 10 bases match TRBD1. The length of the CDR3 is 16 residues. V was clipped by 5 bases and J by 5 bases; unmatched bases: 10. CDR1 is MNHNY, CDR2 SVGAGI, per germline (reference sequence).

The rearrangement links TRBV27 to TRBJ2-5; 8 nucleotides match TRBD1. V shed 0 bases and J 11 bases; nucleotides not matched to a gene: 11. CDR1 and CDR2 from the germline V gene are MNHEY and SMNVEV (reference sequence). The CDR3 runs to 15 residues. CDR3 in amino acids: CASSLSARGRDEQYF. In DNA form, the CDR3 reads TGTGCCAGCAGTTTATCGGCCAGGGGGCGCGATGAGCAGTACTTC.

The chain has TRBV7-3 and TRBJ2-1; D call uncertain. Trimming left V 0 bases short and J 0 bases short, with 6 bases between. The germline CDR1 and CDR2 sequences are SGHTA and FQGTGA. This CDR3 has 15 amino acids. This chain's CDR3 is CASSLTVLSYNEQFF. As DNA, the CDR3 is TGTGCCAGCAGCTTAACAGTCCTCTCCTACAATGAGCAGTTCTTC.

The rearrangement uses TRBV4-1 and TRBJ1-2, with 10 bases lining up with TRBD1. The CDR3 totals 15 residues. The V gene end was trimmed by 8 bases and the J gene end by 6 bases; junction bases not matched to a gene: 12. CDR1 is MGHRA, CDR2 YSYEKL, per germline. As DNA, the CDR3 is TGCGCCAGCCTCCTCAAACCAGGGACAGGGGATGGCTACACCTTC. It is translated as CASLLKPGTGDGYTF.

The chain employs TRBV6-1 and TRBJ2-3; 10 bases map to TRBD2. The CDR3 totals 16 residues. Per the germline V gene, CDR1 is MNHNS and CDR2 is SASEGT. V lost 4 bases to trimming and J lost 5 bases; unmatched junction nucleotides: 9. Written as DNA, the CDR3 is TGTGCCAGCAGTGGAAAGCGGGGGGGCGGATTAGATACGCAGTATTTT. It encodes CASSGKRGGGLDTQYF.

The rearrangement joins TRBV11-2 to TRBJ2-7; D is perhaps TRBD2 (6 bases). This CDR3 has 15 amino acids. Trimming removed 4 bases from V and 3 bases from J, with 16 bases in between. From germline, CDR1 is SGHAT and CDR2 FQNNGV. This chain's CDR3 is CASSSVRGTDYEQYF. CDR3 DNA: TGTGCCAGCAGCTCGGTTAGAGGGACTGACTACGAGCAGTACTTC. The full variable domain, in which reference TRBV11-2 and TRBJ2-7 provide the parts outside the CDR3, is EAGVAQSPRYKIIEKRQSVAFWCNPISGHATLYWYQQILGQGPKLLIQFQNNGVVDDSQLPKDRFSAERLKGVDSTLKIQPAKLEDSAVYLCASSSVRGTDYEQYFGPGTRLTVT.

This clone was recorded a few times. This sequence joins TRBV6-5 and TRBJ1-4, with D possibly being TRBD1 (5 bases). Germline V gene lookup returns CDR1 MNHEY and CDR2 SVGAGI. This CDR3 is 15 amino acids long. The V and J ends lost 0 bases and 7 bases respectively, with 12 bases between them. The CDR3 DNA is TGTGCCAGCAGTTACTCCCAGGGAAAAAGTGAAAAACTGTTTTTT. It codes for CASSYSQGKSEKLFF.

The chain links TRBV7-3 to TRBJ1-2; D is unclear. The CDR3 loop spans 13 amino acids. V lost 5 bases, J lost 8 bases, and 15 bases lay in between. CDR1 and CDR2 (germline): SGHTA, FQGTGA. This CDR3 is CASSGPDGRGYTF. In DNA, the CDR3 is TGTGCCAGCAGCGGGCCCGACGGTAGAGGCTACACCTTC.

In regard to this clone: The junction departs from the called germline gene at one end, perhaps through a read error. The chain joins TRBV6-1 to TRBJ2-7, with D possibly being TRBD1 or TRBD2 (5 bases each). CDR3 length: 15 amino acids. Per germline, CDR1 MNHNS and CDR2 SASEGT. The CDR3, as DNA: TGTGCCAGCAGCGAAGCCGGGACCGCATTCTACGAGCAGTACTTC. Its translation is CASSEAGTAFYEQYF.

Regarding this clone: Other nucleotide sequences from this sample produce the same CDR3. The V call is TRBV27, the J call TRBJ2-7, with 7 bases fitting TRBD2. Germline trimming cut 8 bases from V and 0 bases from J; bases unmatched to any gene: 4. This CDR3 region has 13 residues. In germline, CDR1 is MNHEY, CDR2 SMNVEV (reference sequence). The DNA for the CDR3 is TGTGCCAGCCGAAGACTAGCCTCCTACGAGCAGTACTTC. Encoded protein: CASRRLASYEQYF.

The V and J genes are TRBV7-9 and TRBJ2-4; 8 nucleotides align to TRBD2. CDR1 SEHNR and CDR2 FQNEAQ come from the germline V gene (reference sequence). This CDR3 contains 16 residues. Unmatched junction bases numbered 6, after V lost 1 base and J lost 4 bases. The CDR3: CASSLVERGGKNIQYF. CDR3 sequence (DNA): TGTGCCAGCAGCTTAGTTGAGCGCGGGGGGAAAAACATTCAGTACTTC.

The chain couples TRBV25-1 to TRBJ1-1, with D perhaps TRBD1 (6 bases). Germline V gene lookup returns CDR1 MGHDK and CDR2 SYGVNS. Between the trimmed V and J ends, which lost 6 bases and 5 bases, there was a span of 13 bases. The length of the CDR3 is 13 residues. CDR3 loop: CASRGGAGTEAFF. DNA of the CDR3: TGTGCCAGCAGGGGGGGGGCAGGAACTGAAGCTTTCTTT. The full variable domain, with the rest looked up from reference TRBV25-1 and TRBJ1-1, is EADIYQTPRYLVIGTGKKITLECSQTMGHDKMYWYQQDPGMELHLIHYSYGVNSTEKGDLSSESTVSRIRTEHFPLTLESARPSHTSQYLCASRGGAGTEAFFGQGTRLTVV.

This chain uses TRBV6-1 with TRBJ2-5; 10 bases are a match to TRBD1. Per germline, CDR1 MNHNS and CDR2 SASEGT. This CDR3 comprises 15 residues. Unmatched junction bases numbered 6, after V lost 4 bases and J lost 4 bases. The CDR3 is CASSGGQGRTETQYF. Written as DNA, the CDR3 is TGTGCCAGCAGTGGGGGACAGGGGAGGACAGAGACCCAGTACTTC.

V and J are TRBV6-5 and TRBJ1-1; D uncertain. Germline V CDR1 and CDR2: MNHEY, SVGAGI. Deletions cut 1 base from V and 8 bases from J, with 8 bases between. This CDR3 has 12 amino acids. The CDR3 sequence is CASSYYTGEAFF. As DNA, the CDR3 is TGTGCCAGCAGTTACTATACGGGCGAAGCTTTCTTT.

This sequence joins TRBV7-2 and TRBJ1-1, with unresolved D. Germline V lookup: CDR1 SGHTA, CDR2 FQGNSA. This CDR3 spans 13 amino acids. V was clipped by 7 bases and J by 4 bases, with 13 bases between them. In DNA, the CDR3 is TGTGCCAGCACCTTTCGGGGAGGCACTGAAGCTTTCTTT. This sequence encodes CASTFRGGTEAFF.

The chain recombines TRBV19 with TRBJ2-6, with D unclear. V shed 6 bases and J shed 1 base, with 10 bases lying between them. The germline CDR1 and CDR2 sequences are LNHDA and SQIVND (reference sequence). The length of the CDR3 is 15 residues. CDR3: CASRGRSSGANVLTF. The CDR3 bases are TGTGCCAGTAGAGGACGTTCTTCTGGGGCCAACGTCCTGACTTTC. Using reference TRBV19 and TRBJ2-6 for the parts outside the CDR3, the full variable domain is DGGITQSPKYLFRKEGQNVTLSCEQNLNHDAMYWYRQDPGQGLRLIYYSQIVNDFQKGDIAEGYSVSREKKESFPLTVTSAQKNPTAFYLCASRGRSSGANVLTFGAGSRLTVL.

This rearrangement joins TRBV13 to TRBJ1-1; D remains ambiguous. V shed 2 bases and J shed 1 base, with 5 bases lying between them. CDR1 and CDR2 (germline): PRHDT, FYEKMQ (reference sequence). The CDR3 runs to 13 residues. CDR3 protein: CASSLQANTEAFF. CDR3 sequence (DNA): TGTGCCAGCAGCTTACAGGCGAACACTGAAGCTTTCTTT.

The chain links TRBV19 to TRBJ2-3, with D perhaps TRBD1 (6 bases). The germline V and J ends were trimmed by 6 bases and 6 bases, with 10 bases remaining between them. This CDR3 spans 12 amino acids. Germline V CDR1 and CDR2: LNHDA, SQIVND (reference sequence). As DNA, the CDR3 is TGTGCCAGTAGCCCAACAGGGGATACGCAGTATTTT. Translating it yields CASSPTGDTQYF.

The V and J genes are TRBV7-9 and TRBJ1-1; D is uncertain. The V gene lost 5 bases and the J gene lost 6 bases, with 10 bases spanning the gap. Germline CDR1 and CDR2: SEHNR and FQNEAQ (reference sequence). This CDR3 spans 12 amino acids. CDR3 DNA sequence: TGTGCCAGCAGCCCGGAGGGCGCTGAAGCTTTCTTT. Amino acids: CASSPEGAEAFF.

The V and J genes are TRBV4-3 and TRBJ2-3; 9 bases line up with TRBD2. In germline, CDR1 is LGHNA, CDR2 YSLEER. J lost 2 bases, V lost 0 bases, and 6 bases had no gene match. The CDR3 has 17 amino acids. In nucleotides, the CDR3 is TGCGCCAGCAGCCAAGATCCCCTAGCGGGGCACACAGATACGCAGTATTTT. Translation: CASSQDPLAGHTDTQYF.

The chain uses TRBV7-2 and TRBJ1-1; a possible D gene is TRBD1 (6 bases). Between the trimmed V and J ends, which lost 4 bases and 5 bases, there was a span of 17 bases. CDR1 and CDR2 from the germline V gene are SGHTA and FQGNSA. The CDR3 loop spans 15 amino acids. CDR3 in DNA: TGTGCCAGCAGCTCCGTGGGCGGGGGCGGTACTGAAGCTTTCTTT. This translates into CASSSVGGGGTEAFF.

The chain links TRBV7-2 to TRBJ2-5; TRBD2 agrees at 7 bases. The V gene end was trimmed by 5 bases and the J gene end by 7 bases; junction bases not matched to a gene: 13. The CDR3 has 15 amino acids. Germline V lookup: CDR1 SGHTA, CDR2 FQGNSA. In DNA, the CDR3 is TGTGCCAGCAGCCTTTTGAACAGCGGGGTAGGGACCCAGTACTTC. This sequence encodes CASSLLNSGVGTQYF.

V usage is TRBV6-6 and J usage is TRBJ1-6; D is undetermined. V lost 10 bases and J lost 6, with 10 bases in between. CDR3 length equals 12 residues. The germline CDR1 and CDR2 sequences are MNHNY and SVGAGI (reference sequence). The CDR3 loop is CATADPNSPLHF. In DNA form, the CDR3 reads TGTGCCACGGCGGACCCTAATTCACCCCTCCACTTT.

This clone has a single count. V is TRBV5-1 and J is TRBJ1-2, with 12 bases that match TRBD1. V shed 3 bases and J 5 bases; nucleotides not matched to a gene: 8. CDR1 and CDR2 (germline): SGHRS, YFSETQ. This CDR3 region has 16 residues. The CDR3 DNA reads TGCGCCAGCAGCTCAACCGGGACAGGGGGCCGTTATGGCTACACCTTC. This gives the protein CASSSTGTGGRYGYTF.

CDR3 in DNA: TGTGCCAGCAGCCAAGATCATTACGGGAGCGGGGTAGAGACCCAGTACTTC. Its protein product is CASSQDHYGSGVETQYF. This sequence joins TRBV4-2 and TRBJ2-5, with TRBD2 matching over 7 bases. The CDR3 covers 17 residues. The germline gives CDR1 LGHNA, CDR2 YNFKEQ. Trimming cost V 0 bases and J 4 bases; bases outside gene matches: 11.

V gene TRBV18 combines with J gene TRBJ2-3, with 7 bases fitting TRBD2. Germline V CDR1 and CDR2: KGHSH, LQKENI. CDR3 length: 14 amino acids. Trimming cost V 8 bases and J 0 bases; bases outside gene matches: 5. DNA of the CDR3: TGTGCCAGCGTACTAGCGTCTAGCACAGATACGCAGTATTTT. Amino acid sequence: CASVLASSTDTQYF.

The chain recombines TRBV7-2 with TRBJ2-3; 8 nucleotides line up with TRBD1. J was trimmed by 8 bases and V by 6 bases; bases with no gene match: 4. CDR1 and CDR2 (germline): SGHTA, FQGNSA. This CDR3 is built from 12 residues. CDR3 DNA: TGTGCCAGCAGTCATGACAGGGGTACGCAGTATTTT. Translated: CASSHDRGTQYF. Complete variable domain (other parts from reference TRBV7-2 and TRBJ2-3): GAGVSQSPSNKVTEKGKDVELRCDPISGHTALYWYRQSLGQGLEFLIYFQGNSAPDKSGLPSDRFSAERTGGSVSTLTIQRTQQEDSAVYLCASSHDRGTQYFGPGTRLTVL.

This chain joins TRBV11-1 and TRBJ1-2; D possibly corresponds to TRBD1 (5 bases). V lost 3 bases and J lost 7, with 15 bases in between. Per the germline V gene, CDR1 is SGHAT and CDR2 is FQDESV (reference sequence). This CDR3 has 14 residues. The CDR3 sequence: CASSFDGTGIGYTF. The CDR3 DNA reads as TGTGCCAGCAGCTTTGATGGGACTGGGATTGGCTACACCTTC.

Here the CDR3 reads CAWSVQGAETQYF. The CDR3 nucleotides read TGTGCCTGGAGTGTACAGGGCGCGGAGACCCAGTACTTC. The chain couples TRBV30 to TRBJ2-5, with D maybe TRBD1 (6 bases). Germline V gene data show CDR1 as GTSNPN and CDR2 as SVGIG (reference sequence). This CDR3 comprises 13 residues. V lost 0 bases and J 5 bases, leaving 10 bases between the germline ends. The full variable domain, with the rest looked up from reference TRBV30 and TRBJ2-5, is SQTIHQWPATLVQPVGSPLSLECTVEGTSNPNLYWYRQAAGRGLQLLFYSVGIGQISSEVPQNLSASRPQDRQFILSSKKLLLSDSGFYLCAWSVQGAETQYFGPGTRLLVL.

The CDR3 nucleotides are TGTGCCAGCAGTTCGGGATCAGCCAAAAACATTCAGTACTTC. It codes for CASSSGSAKNIQYF. V gene TRBV28 combines with J gene TRBJ2-4; perhaps TRBD2 as D (5 bases). Trimming shortened V by 4 bases and J by 0 bases, and 7 bases separated the two germline ends. CDR1 is MDHEN and CDR2 is SYDVKM in the germline V gene. The CDR3 has 14 amino acids.

J is TRBJ2-5 and V is TRBV4-2, with 7 bases aligning to TRBD2. Germline V lookup: CDR1 LGHNA, CDR2 YNFKEQ. V gave up 0 bases and J gave up 5 bases; unmatched junction bases: 6. This CDR3 has 15 amino acids. CDR3 residues: CASSQDGGGWETQYF. CDR3 nucleotides: TGTGCCAGCAGCCAAGATGGGGGGGGATGGGAGACCCAGTACTTC.